This TCR beta chain was observed in a study of cytomegalovirus exposure and HLA in healthy donors. Study-level information: The early release's HLA-typed donors yielded 70 million to 85 million unique TCRs.

In the PCR, 60 Vbeta and 13 Jbeta primers were used. The assay was immunoSEQ multiplex PCR, and TCRdb's table has in-frame clones only and misses some. This repertoire shows about 170,000 clones, about 80% found once; its top ten account for 6% to 7.5%. Findings and caveats of the study: When the data were analyzed later, several of the most significant clusters appeared to be linked to common viral pathogens.

V lost 0 bases, J lost 3 bases, and 7 bases lay in between. Per the germline V gene, CDR1 is SGHRS and CDR2 is YFSETQ. The CDR3 loop spans 13 amino acids. This clone was seen only a few times. Its antigen is as yet unknown. This receptor was identified in a man aged 30 to 45 in good health and CMV-seropositive. Sequencing used PBMCs. The chain links TRBV5-1 to TRBJ2-7; D call uncertain. The CDR3 nucleotides are TGCGCCAGCAGCTTGGTGGCAGGCTACGAGCAGTACTTC. It codes for CASSLVAGYEQYF.